Each of the 25 T cell receptor beta chains below was sequenced from the same sample in a study of blood T cells in healthy people across ages. With a J-beta primer mix and a sample-barcoded 5' primer, a second PCR ran about 6 to 11 cycles. TCRdb reanalysed the 5' RACE reads using MiXCR and keeps one entry per CDR3 protein. The profile shows fewer than 950,000 distinct CDR3 sequences, about 34% of them singletons. Sample: blood. These receptor sequences come from a man aged 18 to 30 in good health.

This clonotype was observed a handful of times. The chain joins TRBV9 to TRBJ2-5; D unresolved. V lost 3 bases, J lost 1 base, and 13 bases lay in between. This CDR3 is 15 amino acids long. Germline assignment: CDR1 SGDLS and CDR2 YYNGEE. CDR3 residues: CASSETPAGQETQYF. The CDR3 DNA follows: TGTGCCAGCAGCGAGACCCCTGCAGGCCAAGAGACCCAGTACTTC.

The chain carries TRBV5-1 and TRBJ1-1, with D tentatively TRBD1 (6 bases). V was trimmed by 4 bases and J by 4 bases, leaving 14 bases between them. The CDR3 length is 14 residues. Per the germline V gene, CDR1 is SGHRS and CDR2 is YFSETQ. CDR3 loop: CASSPPGAVTEAFF. As DNA, the CDR3 is TGCGCCAGCAGCCCTCCGGGGGCGGTCACTGAAGCTTTCTTT.

This clonotype came up a few times. This chain joins TRBV4-1 and TRBJ2-3; D gene unclear. V shed 0 bases and J shed 2 bases, with 12 bases lying between them. The CDR3 has 16 residues. Germline V CDR1 and CDR2: MGHRA, YSYEKL. The CDR3 loop is CASSQDPSPYTDTQYF. DNA of the CDR3: TGCGCCAGCAGCCAAGACCCTAGTCCTTACACAGATACGCAGTATTTT.

In this sample, this clonotype turned up a few times. The V call is TRBV7-9, the J call TRBJ1-2; D ambiguous. Per germline, CDR1 SEHNR and CDR2 FQNEAQ (reference sequence). Between the trimmed V and J ends, which lost 5 bases and 6 bases, there was a span of 7 bases. This CDR3 has 11 residues. CDR3 in amino acids: CASSPSHGYTF. The DNA of the CDR3 is TGTGCCAGCAGCCCTAGTCATGGCTACACCTTC.

The chain combines TRBV13 with TRBJ2-1, with D perhaps matching TRBD1 (6 bases). Germline-derived CDR1 and CDR2 are PRHDT and FYEKMQ (reference sequence). Deletions cut 2 bases from V and 13 bases from J, with 12 bases between. The CDR3 loop spans 12 amino acids. CDR3 sequence (DNA): TGTGCCAGCAGCTTAAGACAGACAGGTCAGTTCTTC. It specifies CASSLRQTGQFF.

This chain uses TRBV6-6 with TRBJ1-1; 10 bases line up with TRBD1. Germline values: CDR1 MNHNY, CDR2 SVGAGI (reference sequence). Germline trimming cut 6 bases from V and 4 bases from J; bases unmatched to any gene: 5. The CDR3 totals 14 residues. The CDR3: CASSERDRGTEAFF. CDR3 in DNA: TGTGCCAGCAGCGAACGGGACAGGGGCACTGAAGCTTTCTTT.

This chain connects TRBV14 to TRBJ2-7; 7 nucleotides line up with TRBD1. The germline V gene has CDR1 SGHDN and CDR2 FVKESK. The ends lost 3 bases at V and 5 bases at J; junction bases unmatched: 7. The CDR3 runs 14 residues. Here the CDR3 DNA reads TGTGCCAGCAGCCACACCCGGGACAGCAACGAGCAGTACTTC. This codes for CASSHTRDSNEQYF.

The chain employs TRBV6-5 and TRBJ2-5, with 7 bases identical to TRBD1. TRBJ2-7 matches the DNA end more closely, so the J call is doubtful. The V gene's germline CDR1 is MNHEY and CDR2 SVGAGI. The CDR3 loop spans 15 amino acids. The CDR3 coding sequence is TGTGCCAGCAGTTACGACAGGGTTCTCTCCTACGAGCAGTACTTC. It codes for CASSYDRVLSYEQYF.

Concerning this clonotype itself: The junction shows a germline mismatch at one end, possibly a read error. The V call is TRBV5-6, the J call TRBJ2-6; TRBD2 is a possible D gene (6 bases). CDR1 is SGHDT, CDR2 YYEEEE, per germline. This CDR3 spans 14 amino acids. The DNA of the CDR3 is TGTGTCAGCAGCTGGACTACTGGGGCCAACGTCCTGACTTTC. It codes for CVSSWTTGANVLTF.

The CDR3 reads CASSEQGASYEQYF. The CDR3 nucleotides are TGTGCCAGCAGCGAACAGGGGGCGTCCTACGAGCAGTACTTC. The V call is TRBV7-3, the J call TRBJ2-7, with TRBD1 matching 9 bases. CDR3 length: 14 amino acids. Germline CDR1 SGHTA, CDR2 FQGTGA. The J segment lost 1 base and the V segment lost 5 bases, leaving 3 bases of the junction unmatched. The full variable domain, its missing parts supplied by reference TRBV7-3 and TRBJ2-7, is GAGVSQTPSNKVTEKGKYVELRCDPISGHTALYWYRQSLGQGPEFLIYFQGTGAADDSGLPNDRFFAVRPEGSVSTLKIQRTERGDSAVYLCASSEQGASYEQYFGPGTRLTVT.

This sequence joins TRBV20-1 and TRBJ1-5; 9 nucleotides agree with TRBD1. The CDR3 length is 16 residues. In germline, CDR1 is DFQATT, CDR2 SNEGSKA (reference sequence). With 6 bases clipped from V and 4 bases from J, the junction kept 13 bases outside the gene matches. CDR3 sequence: CSAQPRDRVVNQPQHF. The CDR3 nucleotides are TGCAGTGCCCAGCCCCGGGACAGGGTGGTTAATCAGCCCCAGCATTTT.

This chain joins TRBV10-3 and TRBJ1-1; D call uncertain. The CDR3 is 14 residues long. V lost 2 bases and J 5 bases, leaving 12 bases between the germline ends. Germline lookup yields CDR1 ENHRY and CDR2 SYGVKD. CDR3 in DNA: TGTGCCATCAGTGAGCAGGTGGTGAGGACTGAAGCTTTCTTT. Translation gives CAISEQVVRTEAFF.

As for this clonotype: This may arise from a read error, as a much more abundant clone is one base away. The chain recombines TRBV6-4 with TRBJ2-1, with 10 bases matching TRBD1. The junction had 1 base not matched to a gene; V was cut back by 0 bases and J by 8 bases. The CDR3 is 14 amino acids. Germline CDR1 reads MRHNA; CDR2 reads SNTAGT. CDR3 nucleotide sequence: TGTGCCAGCAGTGACTCGACAGGGGGCGATGAGCAGTTCTTC. Translated, it gives CASSDSTGGDEQFF.

The chain combines TRBV13 with TRBJ2-5; TRBD1 matches at 9 bases. The J call may not be correct, given that the DNA end is closer to TRBJ2-7. This CDR3 region has 16 residues. Germline assignment: CDR1 PRHDT and CDR2 FYEKMQ (reference sequence). The CDR3 protein is CASSGFSDRGSFEQYF. CDR3 DNA sequence: TGTGCCAGCAGTGGGTTCTCGGACAGGGGATCTTTCGAGCAGTACTTC.

In this sample, this clonotype turned up a few times. J is TRBJ2-1 and V is TRBV18; possibly TRBD2 for D (7 bases). The CDR3 consists of 16 residues. Per germline, CDR1 KGHSH and CDR2 LQKENI. Trimming took 0 bases from V and 5 from J, leaving 14 bases between them. CDR3 DNA sequence: TGTGCCAGCTCACCACCTGAGGGGGGGCAACACAATGAGCAGTTCTTC. This gives the protein CASSPPEGGQHNEQFF.

This sequence joins TRBV30 and TRBJ2-1, with 8 bases aligning to TRBD2. Germline assignment: CDR1 GTSNPN and CDR2 SVGIG (reference sequence). With 8 bases clipped from V and 4 bases from J, the junction kept 10 bases outside the gene matches. This CDR3 spans 14 amino acids. The CDR3: CARAELAEYNEQFF. CDR3 nucleotides: TGTGCCCGTGCGGAACTAGCGGAGTACAATGAGCAGTTCTTC.

CDR3 DNA: TGTGCCAGTAGCATCTCGGGGCCCCAGCATTTT. Encoded protein: CASSISGPQHF. The chain joins TRBV19 to TRBJ1-5; no clear D. Germline V gives CDR1 LNHDA, CDR2 SQIVND (reference sequence). The CDR3 runs 11 residues. Deletions cut 6 bases from V and 9 bases from J, with 9 bases between.

The rearrangement uses TRBV27 and TRBJ1-1; D remains unclear. Trimming removed 5 bases from V and 1 base from J, with 14 bases in between. Germline loops: CDR1 MNHEY, CDR2 SMNVEV (reference sequence). CDR3 size: 15 residues. The CDR3 DNA reads as TGTGCCAGCAGTCCCTGGGGAGGGCAGAACACTGAAGCTTTCTTT. Protein: CASSPWGGQNTEAFF.

This chain connects TRBV6-5 to TRBJ1-2, with D perhaps matching TRBD1 (6 bases). The V gene lost 6 bases and the J gene lost 0 bases, with 14 bases spanning the gap. Germline lookup yields CDR1 MNHEY and CDR2 SVGAGI. This CDR3 comprises 15 residues. The CDR3 bases are TGTGCCAGCAGCCAAAGACAGGACACTAACTATGGCTACACCTTC. Translated: CASSQRQDTNYGYTF.

In the case of this clonotype: One junction end does not reproduce the germline sequence, and a read error may be involved. The gene calls are TRBV28 and TRBJ2-7; D unclear. This CDR3 is 13 amino acids long. Germline V gene data show CDR1 as MDHEN and CDR2 as SYDVKM. The CDR3 nucleotides are TGTGCCAGCAGGGATAGGTTCTCCGACGAGCAGTACTTC. This encodes CASRDRFSDEQYF.

This rearrangement joins TRBV12-3 or TRBV12-4 to TRBJ1-1; unclear D gene. V lost 6 bases and J lost 4, with 15 bases in between. CDR3 size: 14 residues. CDR3 region: CASRLGGGSTEAFF. The CDR3 DNA sequence: TGTGCCAGCAGGCTAGGAGGTGGGAGCACTGAAGCTTTCTTT.

To note about this clonotype: It may be a read error: a sequence one base away is much more abundant. In this CDR3 the conserved last residue, phenylalanine or tryptophan, is missing, so a read error is likely. This chain uses TRBV3-1 with TRBJ2-1; the D is unclear. The CDR3 runs to 14 residues. CDR1 and CDR2 (germline): LGHDT, YNNKEL (reference sequence). Between the trimmed V and J ends, which lost 0 bases and 7 bases, there was a span of 10 bases. Written as DNA, the CDR3 is TGTGCCAGCAGCCAAGATACCCTTTGGAATGAGCAGTTCTCC. It yields the protein CASSQDTLWNEQFS.

The chain's CDR3 is CASSSRLAGTDNEQFF. In DNA, the CDR3 is TGTGCCAGCAGCTCGAGACTAGCGGGGACCGACAATGAGCAGTTCTTC. This chain connects TRBV7-2 to TRBJ2-1, with TRBD2 matching over 11 bases. V gave up 4 bases and J gave up 5 bases; unmatched junction bases: 7. Germline V gene data show CDR1 as SGHTA and CDR2 as FQGNSA. CDR3 size: 16 residues. The complete variable domain, with remaining parts taken from reference TRBV7-2 and TRBJ2-1, reads GAGVSQSPSNKVTEKGKDVELRCDPISGHTALYWYRQSLGQGLEFLIYFQGNSAPDKSGLPSDRFSAERTGGSVSTLTIQRTQQEDSAVYLCASSSRLAGTDNEQFFGPGTRLTVL.

V and J are TRBV6-5 and TRBJ2-5; no clear D. The J call may be in error: the DNA end matches TRBJ2-1 better. Germline V lookup: CDR1 MNHEY, CDR2 SVGAGI. CDR3 length: 14 residues. CDR3 amino acids: CASSYGVSQETQFF. CDR3 nucleotides: TGTGCCAGCAGTTATGGGGTGAGCCAAGAGACCCAGTTCTTC.

V is TRBV20-1 and J is TRBJ1-5; 11 nucleotides agree with TRBD1. Germline V gene data show CDR1 as DFQATT and CDR2 as SNEGSKA (reference sequence). Losses at the gene ends were 5 bases for V and 1 base for J; bases not matched to a gene: 13. CDR3 length: 18 amino acids. The CDR3 DNA reads as TGCAGTGCTCGTACCCTGATAGGACAGGGGGCAAGCAATCAGCCCCAGCATTTT. This translates into CSARTLIGQGASNQPQHF.